A selection of T cell receptor beta chains follows, all from one sample in a study of OX40 agonist ivuxolimab in advanced cancers. The data were produced by immunoSEQ multiplex PCR, yet TCRdb's version contains in-frame clones alone and is incomplete. This table holds 50,000 to 65,000 clones, 87% found once. This sample comprised CD4+ or CD8+ T cells sorted from blood, obtained in a trial of the OX40 agonist ivuxolimab. These receptor sequences come from an adult with an advanced solid tumor such as melanoma, head and neck, liver or kidney cancer. Both conserved end residues are part of each CDR3. The order of the fields is clone size, J gene, D gene, V gene, CDR3 length, CDR3 DNA, CDR3 protein. D genes are given only for firm matches. The size field is filled for only some rows; it gives once, few, many or a size class.

size: .; J: TRBJ2-1; D: .; V: TRBV5-1; length: 13; DNA: TGCGCCAGCAAAGAGACGGGAGTGGGTGAGCAGTTCTTC; CDR3: CASKETGVGEQFF
size: .; J: TRBJ1-5; D: .; V: TRBV19; length: 17; DNA: TGTGCCAGTATCTCGACACAAACGTACTATAGCAATCAGCCCCAGCATTTT; CDR3: CASISTQTYYSNQPQHF
size: .; J: TRBJ1-5; D: .; V: TRBV7-9; length: 13; DNA: TGTGCCAGCAGCTTAAGTCTCAATCAGCCCCAGCATTTT; CDR3: CASSLSLNQPQHF
size: .; J: TRBJ1-6; D: TRBD1; V: TRBV5-4; length: 15; DNA: TGTGCCAGCAGCCACCGGGACAGGGAAAATTCACCCCTCCACTTT; CDR3: CASSHRDRENSPLHF
size: .; J: TRBJ2-4; D: TRBD1; V: TRBV10-3; length: 16; DNA: TGTGCCATCAGTGAAGAACGGGGGACAGGGATAAACATTCAGTACTTC; CDR3: CAISEERGTGINIQYF
size: .; J: TRBJ1-4; D: TRBD1; V: TRBV28; length: 16; DNA: TGTGCCAGCAGTTCTGGACAGGGGGCAACTAATGAAAAACTGTTTTTT; CDR3: CASSSGQGATNEKLFF
size: .; J: TRBJ1-1; D: .; V: TRBV2; length: 13; DNA: TGTGCCAGCAGTTACAGGGCGAACACTGAAGCTTTCTTT; CDR3: CASSYRANTEAFF
size: once; J: TRBJ2-3; D: TRBD2; V: TRBV6-5; length: 14; DNA: TGTGCCAGCAGTCCCGACGGGAGGAGGGATACGCAGTATTTT; CDR3: CASSPDGRRDTQYF
size: .; J: TRBJ1-2; D: .; V: TRBV15; length: 16; DNA: TGTGCCACCAGCAGAGATTTCCGCAATACTAACTATGGCTACACCTTC; CDR3: CATSRDFRNTNYGYTF
size: .; J: TRBJ2-7; D: TRBD1; V: TRBV2; length: 16; DNA: TGTGCCAGCACCCGAACGGGGACAGGGGTATCGAGGGAGCAGTACTTC; CDR3: CASTRTGTGVSREQYF
size: .; J: TRBJ2-1; D: .; V: TRBV11-3; length: 14; DNA: TGTGCCAGCAGCCCGCGGGCCCGAGGGGGTGAGCAGTTCTTC; CDR3: CASSPRARGGEQFF
size: .; J: TRBJ2-5; D: .; V: TRBV4-3; length: 15; DNA: TGCGCCAGCAGCCAAGAGTACCATTTACAAGAGACCCAGTACTTC; CDR3: CASSQEYHLQETQYF
size: .; J: TRBJ1-3; D: .; V: TRBV11-2; length: 16; DNA: TGTGCCAGCAGCCCCCGGGGGCACGTCTCTGGAAACACCATATATTTT; CDR3: CASSPRGHVSGNTIYF
size: .; J: TRBJ1-2; D: .; V: TRBV5-1; length: 14; DNA: TGCGCCAGCAGCTTGGCGGACGGTAACTATGGCTACACCTTC; CDR3: CASSLADGNYGYTF
size: .; J: TRBJ2-6; D: TRBD2; V: TRBV7-8; length: 15; DNA: TGTGCCAGCAGCCCGGGGGGCTCTGGGGCCAACGTCCTGACTTTC; CDR3: CASSPGGSGANVLTF
size: .; J: TRBJ2-7; D: TRBD1; V: TRBV30; length: 16; DNA: TGTGCCTGGAGTGTTGGGAGGACAGGGTCGGTCTACGAGCAGTACTTC; CDR3: CAWSVGRTGSVYEQYF
size: .; J: TRBJ1-3; D: .; V: TRBV21-1; length: 18; DNA: TGTGCCAGCAGCAAGGAAGTTCGTAGGGACTTCTCTGGAAACACCATATATTTT; CDR3: CASSKEVRRDFSGNTIYF
size: once; J: TRBJ2-5; D: .; V: TRBV6-6; length: 12; DNA: TGTGCCAGCAGTTCGGCGGGAAAGACCCAGTACTTC; CDR3: CASSSAGKTQYF
size: once; J: TRBJ2-3; D: .; V: TRBV2; length: 14; DNA: TGTGCCAGCAGTGATACCAGGGTCGACGGAAAGCAGTATTTT; CDR3: CASSDTRVDGKQYF
size: .; J: TRBJ2-3; D: .; V: TRBV9; length: 15; DNA: TGTGCCAGCAGCCTTAGCAGCTATTTCACAGATACGCAGTATTTT; CDR3: CASSLSSYFTDTQYF
size: .; J: TRBJ1-1; D: .; V: TRBV10-3; length: 12; DNA: TGTGCCATCAGTGAGGGGAGTGAAGCAGCTTTCTTT; CDR3: CAISEGSEAAFF
size: .; J: TRBJ1-1; D: TRBD1; V: TRBV7-9; length: 16; DNA: TGTGCCAGCAGCTTAGCCCCCCGGGACAGGGGGGAAGAAGCTTTCTTT; CDR3: CASSLAPRDRGEEAFF
size: .; J: TRBJ1-2; D: .; V: TRBV14; length: 15; DNA: TGTGCCAGCAGCCGGGGGGAAACAGGGAACTATGGCTACACCTTC; CDR3: CASSRGETGNYGYTF
size: .; J: TRBJ2-2; D: .; V: TRBV10-2; length: 13; DNA: TGCGCCAGCTCGGCAGGGCTTGCCGGGGAGCTGTTTTTT; CDR3: CASSAGLAGELFF
size: .; J: TRBJ2-2; D: TRBD1; V: TRBV7-9; length: 19; DNA: TGTGCCAGCAGCCTCCCCAGGACAGGGGCCGCCAGGAACACCGGGGAGCTGTTTTTT; CDR3: CASSLPRTGAARNTGELFF
size: .; J: TRBJ2-3; D: TRBD2; V: TRBV28; length: 15; DNA: TGTGCCAGCAACCCCCCGGGGGGGGGAGACGATACGCAGTATTTT; CDR3: CASNPPGGGDDTQYF
size: .; J: TRBJ1-2; D: .; V: TRBV14; length: 12; DNA: TGTGCCAGCAGCCAGCAGAACTATGGCTACACCTTC; CDR3: CASSQQNYGYTF
size: .; J: TRBJ2-1; D: TRBD1; V: TRBV30; length: 11; DNA: TGTGCCTGGAGTGTACAGGGGGAGCAGTTCTTC; CDR3: CAWSVQGEQFF
size: .; J: TRBJ1-5; D: TRBD1; V: TRBV10-2; length: 16; DNA: TGCGCCAGCAGTGATCTAGGGACAGGGGCAAATCAGCCCCAGCATTTT; CDR3: CASSDLGTGANQPQHF
size: .; J: TRBJ1-1; D: .; V: TRBV28; length: 15; DNA: TGTGCCAGCAGTTTATCCCCGGGGATAAACACTGAAGCTTTCTTT; CDR3: CASSLSPGINTEAFF
size: .; J: TRBJ1-1; D: .; V: TRBV6-1; length: 14; DNA: TGTGCCAGCAGTCCAAGGGAGGAGAACACTGAAGCTTTCTTT; CDR3: CASSPREENTEAFF
size: .; J: TRBJ1-1; D: .; V: TRBV28; length: 15; DNA: TGTGCCAGCTTTATTCCGGGGGCGATGAACACTGAAGCTTTCTTT; CDR3: CASFIPGAMNTEAFF
size: .; J: TRBJ2-3; D: .; V: TRBV10-3; length: 15; DNA: TGTGCCATCAGTGATTGGGACACAAGCACAGATACGCAGTATTTT; CDR3: CAISDWDTSTDTQYF
size: .; J: TRBJ1-3; D: .; V: TRBV6-1; length: 14; DNA: TGTGCCAGCAGTGTAGGGGACTCTGGAAACACCATATATTTT; CDR3: CASSVGDSGNTIYF
size: .; J: TRBJ2-3; D: .; V: TRBV7-9; length: 14; DNA: TGTGCCAGCAGCTCTGAGGGGATGACAGATACGCAGTATTTT; CDR3: CASSSEGMTDTQYF
size: .; J: TRBJ2-6; D: .; V: TRBV27; length: 15; DNA: TGTGCCAGCAGTTTCGTAGGTTCTGGGGCCAACGTCCTGACTTTC; CDR3: CASSFVGSGANVLTF
size: .; J: TRBJ1-2; D: .; V: TRBV7-2; length: 16; DNA: TGTGCCAGCAGCTCTGGGCAGCCCCTAGCTAACTATGGCTACACCTTC; CDR3: CASSSGQPLANYGYTF
size: .; J: TRBJ1-3; D: TRBD1; V: TRBV7-9; length: 16; DNA: TGTGCCAGCAGCTCCGGACAGGGGGCCGGTGGAAACACCATATATTTT; CDR3: CASSSGQGAGGNTIYF
size: .; J: TRBJ2-2; D: .; V: TRBV9; length: 17; DNA: TGTGCCAGCAGCGTAGTGGCTAGCTACTATAGCACCGGGGAGCTGTTTTTT; CDR3: CASSVVASYYSTGELFF
size: .; J: TRBJ2-1; D: TRBD2; V: TRBV11-3; length: 20; DNA: TGTGCCAGCAGCCCCCGGGGAGGGATGGCTAGCGGGAGCTCCTACAATGAGCAGTTCTTC; CDR3: CASSPRGGMASGSSYNEQFF